This TCR beta chain is drawn from a study of blood T cells in healthy people across ages. PCR was performed a second time for 7 to 11 cycles using a sample-barcoded 5' primer and a J-beta primer mix. TCRdb called the 5' RACE reads again in MiXCR, with one record for every CDR3 protein. The data hold approximately 820,000 distinct CDR3 sequences, with around 43% observed a single time. The CDR3 covers 13 residues. The V end lost 3 bases, the J end lost 12 bases, and 15 bases lay between the germline ends. Germline V gene sequence: CDR1 ENHRY, CDR2 SYGVKD. This clonotype turned up a few times. Sequencing input: blood. This receptor was taken from a man aged 55 to 70 in good health. This chain links TRBV10-3 with TRBJ2-1; a weak D match, TRBD1 (5 bases). This chain's CDR3 is CAISESGNWGQFF. CDR3 DNA sequence: TGTGCCATCAGTGAATCAGGGAATTGGGGGCAGTTCTTC.